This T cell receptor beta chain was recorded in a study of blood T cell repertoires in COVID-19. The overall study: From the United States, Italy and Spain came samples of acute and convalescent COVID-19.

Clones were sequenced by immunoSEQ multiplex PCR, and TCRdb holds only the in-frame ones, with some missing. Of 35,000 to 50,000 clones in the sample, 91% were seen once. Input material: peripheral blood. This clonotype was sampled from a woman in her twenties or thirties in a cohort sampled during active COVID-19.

CDR3 region: CASSPTSGLQETQYF. CDR3 in DNA: TGTGCCAGCAGTCCTACTAGCGGGCTTCAAGAGACCCAGTACTTC. The rearrangement links TRBV7-2 to TRBJ2-5; TRBD2 agrees at 9 bases. Trimming cost V 6 bases and J 2 bases; bases outside gene matches: 7. The germline V gene encodes CDR1 SGHTA and CDR2 FQGNSA. The length of the CDR3 is 15 residues.